This TCR beta chain was obtained from a study of glioma-infiltrating T cells after dendritic cell vaccination. Whole-study context: Glioblastoma patients came from Phase I and II dendritic cell vaccination trials.

Overall study findings and caveats: Complete blood and tumor specimen sets were limited to few patients.

CDR1 and CDR2 from the germline V gene are LNHDA and SQIVND (reference sequence). V dropped 6 bases and J dropped 0 bases, with 8 bases sitting between them. The CDR3 has 13 residues. Primers: 60 V beta forward and 13 J beta reverse. Method: immunoSEQ multiplex PCR; TCRdb's copy keeps in-frame clones and lacks some. The top ten clones hold roughly 11% of a sample with approximately 48,000 clones, about 85% of them seen once. This clone was picked up a small number of times. As yet, its antigen is unknown. The identical CDR3 is also encoded by other nucleotide sequences in the sample. J is TRBJ1-1 and V is TRBV19, with D tentatively TRBD1 (6 bases). The receptor was isolated from a human donor with glioblastoma. The material sequenced was blood, taken before dendritic cell vaccination. The CDR3: CASRQGLNTEAFF. For the CDR3, the DNA is TGTGCCAGTAGACAGGGATTGAACACTGAAGCTTTCTTT.